The 11 T cell receptor beta chains below all came from one sample that was sequenced in a study of T-cell memory formation after mild COVID-19. Using its own MiXCR run on the 5' RACE reads, TCRdb lists one record per CDR3 protein. The sample shows some 49,000 distinct CDR3 sequences, 25% to 35% of them seen only once. Sequences were obtained from PBMCs or a T cell subset sorted from them (not recorded which). All receptors derive from a man in his late teens or twenties who had mild COVID-19 (a few samples of this study predate the infection). Cell type and time point are not known.

This clonotype was counted only a few times. This sequence joins TRBV27 and TRBJ2-5, with 9 positions matching TRBD2. The length of the CDR3 is 14 residues. The J segment lost 6 bases and the V segment lost 2 bases, leaving 4 bases of the junction unmatched. In germline, CDR1 is MNHEY, CDR2 SMNVEV (reference sequence). CDR3 loop: CASSLISGGKTQYF. The CDR3 DNA is TGTGCCAGCAGTTTAATTAGCGGGGGCAAGACCCAGTACTTC.

The chain joins TRBV10-3 to TRBJ2-3, with 9 bases identical to TRBD2. This CDR3 is built from 15 residues. V was clipped by 5 bases and J by 2 bases; unmatched bases: 5. Germline V gene lookup returns CDR1 ENHRY and CDR2 SYGVKD. CDR3: CAISQRGAFTDTQYF. CDR3 nucleotide sequence: TGTGCCATCAGTCAGCGGGGGGCCTTCACAGATACGCAGTATTTT.

The chain employs TRBV5-5 and TRBJ2-3, with 8 bases aligning to TRBD1. CDR3 length equals 14 residues. With V trimmed by 1 base and J by 6 bases, 4 bases remained unmatched. CDR1 is SGHKS, CDR2 YYEKEE, per germline (reference sequence). The CDR3 protein is CASSLPDRADTQYF. In DNA, the CDR3 is TGTGCCAGCAGCTTGCCGGACAGGGCCGATACGCAGTATTTT.

V usage is TRBV5-1 and J usage is TRBJ2-3; 8 bases map to TRBD2. The germline V gene encodes CDR1 SGHRS and CDR2 YFSETQ. Trimming at V came to 4 bases and at J to 2 bases, leaving 15 bases not matched to a gene. The CDR3 sequence is 18 residues long. DNA for the CDR3: TGCGCCAGCAGCCCATACCCACCGCGGGGGGCGGACACAGATACGCAGTATTTT. Translated, it gives CASSPYPPRGADTDTQYF.

This sequence joins TRBV12-3 or TRBV12-4 and TRBJ2-1; D might be TRBD2 (6 bases). The CDR3 loop spans 14 amino acids. The V and J ends lost 5 bases and 6 bases respectively, with 14 bases between them. CDR3 DNA sequence: TGTGCCAGCAGTCACCGGGGAGGTCGCAATGAGCAGTTCTTC. This encodes CASSHRGGRNEQFF.

This clonotype was seen ten or more times. The rearrangement links TRBV5-1 to TRBJ2-7, with 7 nucleotides matching TRBD1. Germline trimming cut 1 base from V and 1 base from J; bases unmatched to any gene: 2. Germline values: CDR1 SGHRS, CDR2 YFSETQ. The CDR3 is 14 residues long. CDR3 residues: CASSLRGPSYEQYF. The CDR3 DNA reads as TGCGCCAGCAGCTTGAGGGGGCCTTCCTACGAGCAGTACTTC.

The CDR3 DNA follows: TGTGCCAGCAGCTTCACCGGGACTATGAACAATGAGCAGTTCTTC. Protein product: CASSFTGTMNNEQFF. The V and J genes are TRBV11-2 and TRBJ2-1, with 7 bases aligning to TRBD2. This CDR3 spans 15 amino acids. CDR1 is SGHAT and CDR2 is FQNNGV in the germline V gene. V gave up 3 bases and J gave up 5 bases; unmatched junction bases: 7.

This clonotype has a handful of counts. This sequence joins TRBV6-1 and TRBJ2-7; TRBD1 aligns across 7 bases. The CDR3 contains 16 residues. CDR1 and CDR2 (germline): MNHNS, SASEGT. Germline trimming cut 6 bases from V and 2 bases from J; bases unmatched to any gene: 13. CDR3 DNA sequence: TGTGCCAGCAGATTGATAGACAGGGCGATTCCCTACGAGCAGTACGTC. Its translation is CASRLIDRAIPYEQYV.

The J gene is TRBJ1-4, the V gene TRBV4-2; D possibly corresponds to TRBD1 (6 bases). V lost 1 base and J lost 8, with 14 bases in between. The length of the CDR3 is 15 residues. In germline, CDR1 is LGHNA, CDR2 YNFKEQ. CDR3 in DNA: TGTGCCAGCAGCCAAGCCACACCAGGGGAGGAAAAACTGTTTTTT. It translates to CASSQATPGEEKLFF.

This clonotype was seen at least ten times. This rearrangement joins TRBV6-5 to TRBJ2-1, with 7 bases matching TRBD2. Looked up from germline, CDR1 is MNHEY and CDR2 is SVGAGI. This CDR3 region has 15 residues. With V trimmed by 2 bases and J by 8 bases, 9 bases remained unmatched. CDR3 in DNA: TGTGCCAGCAGTTACACCTCGGGGAGGGTTCATGAGCAGTTCTTC. Translated, it gives CASSYTSGRVHEQFF.

This clonotype was seen more than once but under ten times. This chain uses TRBV20-1 with TRBJ2-3; D possibly corresponds to TRBD1 (6 bases). The CDR3 sequence is 13 residues long. CDR1 is DFQATT and CDR2 is SNEGSKA in the germline V gene (reference sequence). Trimming cost V 6 bases and J 3 bases, with 13 bases left between them. The CDR3 DNA reads as TGCAGTGCCCCCGAGGACAGAACAGATACGCAGTATTTT. It yields the protein CSAPEDRTDTQYF.